Given below is one T cell receptor (beta chain) in context. Its antigen is not identified. This entry belongs to a study of brain T cells in children with intractable seizures. Notes on the study in general: Pre- and post-surgery blood differed in depth, so pre-surgery absences may be undersampling.

V lost 3 bases and J lost 0, with 15 bases in between. Looked up from germline, CDR1 is MGHRA and CDR2 is YSYEKL. The CDR3 runs 17 residues. Time point here: blood from clinic visit 5 months post-surgery; TSC patient then seizure free. TCRdb's copy holds only in-frame clones and misses some; the assay was immunoSEQ multiplex PCR. The sample includes 300,000 to 400,000 clones, roughly 93% of them seen just once. The source is a boy under two years old with tuberous sclerosis and intractable seizures. The chain joins TRBV4-1 to TRBJ2-1, with unresolved D. Sequences were derived from peripheral blood, sampled about 5 months after surgery. The CDR3 sequence is CASSHPPQESSYNEQFF. CDR3 in DNA: TGCGCCAGCAGCCATCCCCCGCAGGAGAGCTCCTACAATGAGCAGTTCTTC.